Following are 13 T cell receptor beta chains from one sample sequenced in a study of blood T cell repertoires in COVID-19. The repertoire was sequenced with immunoSEQ multiplex PCR; TCRdb's copy has only in-frame clones and lacks some. The sample holds under 200,000 clones, approximately 80% seen once. Sequenced: PBMCs or T cells enriched from blood (not recorded which). These TCRs come from an older woman who had recovered from COVID-19.

The rearrangement joins TRBV2 to TRBJ1-3; possible D gene TRBD1, 6 bases. This CDR3 has 16 residues. Trimming took 6 bases from V and 0 from J, leaving 15 bases between them. Per the germline V gene, CDR1 is SNHLY and CDR2 is FYNNEI. In DNA form, the CDR3 reads TGTGCCAGCAGCCGCACAGGGTTGAGCTCTGGAAACACCATATATTTT. Encoded protein: CASSRTGLSSGNTIYF.

This chain joins TRBV10-3 and TRBJ1-4; no clear D. Per the germline V gene, CDR1 is ENHRY and CDR2 is SYGVKD. This CDR3 has 13 amino acids. V lost 4 bases and J 3 bases, leaving 6 bases between the germline ends. The CDR3 loop reads CAISAQSNEKLFF. CDR3 coding DNA: TGTGCCATCAGTGCTCAGTCTAATGAAAAACTGTTTTTT.

In regard to this clone: The junction differs from germline at one of its ends, possibly a read error. V usage is TRBV7-9 and J usage is TRBJ2-7, with TRBD1 as a possible D gene (5 bases). This CDR3 is 11 amino acids long. CDR1 and CDR2 from the germline V gene are SEHNR and FQNEAQ (reference sequence). As DNA, the CDR3 is TGTGCCAGCAGCTTCGGCGCAGGGTTCCGCTTC. As protein: CASSFGAGFRF.

This chain uses TRBV2 with TRBJ1-6, with TRBD1 as a possible D gene (6 bases). The CDR3 consists of 14 residues. Per germline, CDR1 SNHLY and CDR2 FYNNEI. V dropped 3 bases and J dropped 7 bases, with 10 bases sitting between them. The CDR3 loop reads CASSDRGRNSPLHF. The CDR3 coding sequence is TGTGCCAGCAGTGACAGGGGTCGGAATTCACCCCTCCACTTT.

This chain links TRBV14 with TRBJ2-4; 7 nucleotides match TRBD1. With 4 bases clipped from V and 0 bases from J, the junction kept 6 bases outside the gene matches. CDR1 and CDR2 (germline): SGHDN, FVKESK. The CDR3 is made up of 16 amino acids. CDR3 region: CASSPGTAVAKNIQYF. The CDR3 nucleotides read TGTGCCAGCAGCCCAGGGACAGCTGTAGCCAAAAACATTCAGTACTTC.

The rearrangement links TRBV6-6 to TRBJ2-1, with D maybe TRBD1 (6 bases). Trimming took off 2 bases at V and 5 bases at J, with 16 bases between the two ends. The CDR3 totals 16 residues. Germline V gives CDR1 MNHNY, CDR2 SVGAGI (reference sequence). The CDR3 DNA reads as TGTGCCAGCAGTTACGGTCTCACAGGGCCCCACAATGAGCAGTTCTTC. Its protein is CASSYGLTGPHNEQFF.

This chain connects TRBV7-9 to TRBJ1-3, with TRBD1 as a possible D gene (5 bases). Trimming shortened V by 7 bases and J by 1 base, and 17 bases separated the two germline ends. Germline V lookup: CDR1 SEHNR, CDR2 FQNEAQ (reference sequence). CDR3 size: 16 residues. CDR3 nucleotide sequence: TGTGCCAGCACTTTCACTGGGGGGTGGTCTGGAAACACCATATATTTT. Its translation is CASTFTGGWSGNTIYF.

The count of this clone is one. The chain combines TRBV7-2 with TRBJ2-3, with a possible D match to TRBD2 (6 bases). The germline gives CDR1 SGHTA, CDR2 FQGNSA. The CDR3 consists of 15 residues. The V end was cut by 4 bases, the J end by 4 bases, with 15 bases between. The CDR3 DNA reads as TGTGCCAGCAGCTCCGGGACTTTTAGGGCAGATACGCAGTATTTT. It yields the protein CASSSGTFRADTQYF.

In DNA form, the CDR3 reads TGTGCCAGCTCACCGGGAGCAGGCTACGAGCAGTACTTC. Its translation is CASSPGAGYEQYF. V is TRBV18 and J is TRBJ2-7; possibly TRBD2 for D (5 bases). V lost 3 bases and J 3 bases, leaving 9 bases between the germline ends. The CDR3 extends over 13 amino acids. Germline V gene data show CDR1 as KGHSH and CDR2 as LQKENI.

The chain combines TRBV5-4 with TRBJ1-2; 7 bases agree with TRBD1. Germline loops: CDR1 SGHNT, CDR2 YYREEE (reference sequence). CDR3 length: 14 residues. V shed 7 bases and J 5 bases; nucleotides not matched to a gene: 11. The CDR3 DNA reads TGTGCCAGCGGCCGCAAGGGGGCAGGATATGGCTACACCTTC. Its translation: CASGRKGAGYGYTF.

V gene TRBV5-1 combines with J gene TRBJ2-3; 7 positions match TRBD1. J lost 2 bases, V lost 3 bases, and 3 bases had no gene match. The CDR3 covers 14 residues. Per the germline V gene, CDR1 is SGHRS and CDR2 is YFSETQ. The CDR3 coding sequence is TGCGCCAGCAGCTCGGACAGGAACACAGATACGCAGTATTTT. Translation gives CASSSDRNTDTQYF.

This clone is a singleton in its sample. The chain is built from TRBV11-2 and TRBJ2-1, with D possibly TRBD1 on 6 matching bases. The CDR3 has 18 amino acids. Trimming left V 5 bases short and J 8 bases short, with 28 bases between. Looked up from germline, CDR1 is SGHAT and CDR2 is FQNNGV. CDR3 in amino acids: CASSQGGNRDTYRYEQFF. In DNA form, the CDR3 reads TGTGCCAGCAGCCAAGGAGGAAACCGGGACACTTATAGGTATGAGCAGTTCTTC.

The chain carries TRBV5-1 and TRBJ2-2; D is unclear. V dropped 0 bases and J dropped 4 bases, with 10 bases sitting between them. Germline lookup yields CDR1 SGHRS and CDR2 YFSETQ. The CDR3 loop spans 15 amino acids. The CDR3 region is CASSLEESATGELFF. Here the CDR3 DNA reads TGCGCCAGCAGCTTGGAGGAGTCAGCCACCGGGGAGCTGTTTTTT.